This TCR beta chain was sequenced in a study of shared clonotypes between healthy human individuals. General study points: Memory subsets generally showed lower estimated richness than naive subsets. The donor pool, a small one, limited the genetic and exposure-history diversity represented. The study found approximately 5% of naive CD4 clonotypes shared across several donors.

Trimming shortened V by 2 bases and J by 7 bases, and 17 bases separated the two germline ends. The germline V gene has CDR1 SQVTM and CDR2 ANQGSEA. This CDR3 region has 14 residues. Worth noting for this clone: Its specificity is unknown.

When replicate PCRs were run on sorted subsets, they used 200 ng DNA, approximately 33,000 T cell genomes. Profiling relied on immunoSEQ multiplex PCR, and the TCRdb table lists in-frame clones only, not all of them. The top ten clones hold about 0.32% of a sample with about 380,000 clones, about 96% of them seen once. The sample comprised memory CD8+ T cells sorted from blood. Indicated subset: CD45RO+ cells pooled with CCR7-negative TemRA cells. This sequence was found in a young man in good health. V and J are TRBV29-1 and TRBJ1-2; D is unresolved. Written as DNA, the CDR3 is TGCAGCGTTGAAACCAAGGGTAGCGGTTTTGGCTACACCTTC. Protein product: CSVETKGSGFGYTF.